The entry below describes one T cell receptor beta chain. The CDR3 consists of 12 residues. The V end was cut by 3 bases, the J end by 5 bases, with 8 bases between. Looked up from germline, CDR1 is SGHDT and CDR2 is YYEEEE. Primers for the PCR totalled 60 Vbeta and 13 Jbeta. The assay was immunoSEQ multiplex PCR, and TCRdb's table has in-frame clones only and misses some. The sample comprises tens of thousands of clones, 80% of which are singletons, and around 6% rests with the top ten. The sample belongs to a study of cytomegalovirus exposure and HLA in healthy donors. The sample taken for sequencing was PBMCs. The sequence derives from a male donor in good health and CMV-seronegative. J is TRBJ1-1 and V is TRBV5-6, with D tentatively TRBD1 (6 bases). In DNA, the CDR3 is TGTGCCAGCAGCTACAGGGTTACTGAAGCTTTCTTT. Amino acid sequence: CASSYRVTEAFF.